This T cell receptor (beta chain) was profiled in a study of blood T cells in healthy people across ages. A remark on this clonotype: The junction differs from germline at one of its ends, possibly a read error.

Looked up from germline, CDR1 is LGHDT and CDR2 is YNNKEL (reference sequence). The CDR3 has 15 residues. Primers used in a second PCR of roughly 6 to 11 cycles were a sample-barcoded 5' primer and a J-beta primer mix. TCRdb redid the calling of the 5' RACE reads with MiXCR, one entry per CDR3 protein. The sample records about 930,000 distinct CDR3 sequences, roughly 28% being singletons. These data also featured in a second study, about T cells of mothers and their children. That paper states: A few healthy Caucasian mothers and their six children were the donors.

V gene TRBV3-1 combines with J gene TRBJ2-2; D remains ambiguous. The source material was blood. The source of this sequence is a middle-aged woman in good health. The CDR3 nucleotides read TGTGCTAGCAGCCAAGATTTACCGTACACCGGGGAGCTGTTTTTT. Its protein product is CASSQDLPYTGELFF.